The entry below gives a single TCR beta chain sequence along with its context. Deletions cut 1 base from V and 5 bases from J, with 17 bases between. Per the germline V gene, CDR1 is MDHEN and CDR2 is SYDVKM. This CDR3 comprises 16 residues. The source of the sample is a study of cytomegalovirus exposure and HLA in healthy donors. Researchers ran the PCR with 60 Vbeta and 13 Jbeta primers. Libraries were prepared by immunoSEQ multiplex PCR; TCRdb keeps only in-frame clonotypes and omits some of them. The table shows about 160,000 clones, with 75% to 85% occurring only once. This sequence originates from a woman aged 18-30 years in good health and CMV-seronegative. This chain connects TRBV28 to TRBJ2-5; possible D gene TRBD2, 6 bases. The sequencing sample was made of PBMCs. The CDR3 nucleotides are TGTGCCAGCAGTTTATCGGGCGGGGTCGGTCCGGAGACCCAGTACTTC. Its translation is CASSLSGGVGPETQYF.